The 13 T cell receptor beta chains below come from one sample, sequenced in a study of PD-1 blockade in classical Hodgkin lymphoma. Time point meaning: cycle 4 day 1 (C4D1), after more than five weeks of nivolumab. Exposure to brentuximab vedotin varied, and each patient had relapsed following autologous stem cell transplantation. With magnetic negative selection, CD4+ T cells were purified from PBMCs that had been thawed. Profiled with immunoSEQ multiplex PCR; TCRdb holds only in-frame clones, not every one. The sample lists tens of thousands of clones, approximately 90% occurring once. Sample: CD4+ T cells from blood, taken before the fourth cycle of nivolumab. The receptors derive from a human donor with classical Hodgkin lymphoma.

The chain is built from TRBV7-9 and TRBJ2-1; D gene unclear. The CDR3 is 13 amino acids. Germline values: CDR1 SEHNR, CDR2 FQNEAQ (reference sequence). Between the trimmed V and J ends, which lost 3 bases and 5 bases, there was a span of 8 bases. The CDR3 DNA reads as TGTGCCAGCAGCTTTGCGAGCAACAATGAGCAGTTCTTC. This gives the protein CASSFASNNEQFF.

Notes on this clone: The junction does not match germline at one end; this may be a read error. The chain employs TRBV19 and TRBJ1-4, with 8 nucleotides matching TRBD1. This CDR3 has 16 amino acids. The germline gives CDR1 LNHDA, CDR2 SQIVND (reference sequence). In DNA, the CDR3 is TGTGCCAGTAGTTTAGACAGGGGTACGGCTAATGAAAAACTGTTTTTT. It is translated as CASSLDRGTANEKLFF. The full variable domain, rest sourced from reference TRBV19 and TRBJ1-4, is DGGITQSPKYLFRKEGQNVTLSCEQNLNHDAMYWYRQDPGQGLRLIYYSQIVNDFQKGDIAEGYSVSREKKESFPLTVTSAQKNPTAFYLCASSLDRGTANEKLFFGSGTQLSVL.

This chain joins TRBV7-9 and TRBJ2-5, with 11 bases lining up with TRBD2. V was pared by 2 bases and J by 5 bases, with 4 bases of the junction left unmatched. The CDR3 runs to 15 residues. Germline CDR1 SEHNR, CDR2 FQNEAQ (reference sequence). This CDR3 is CASSLTSGGGETQYF. The CDR3 coding sequence is TGTGCCAGCAGCTTAACTAGCGGGGGAGGGGAGACCCAGTACTTC.

This clone was detected only a few times. The chain combines TRBV30 with TRBJ1-5; D ambiguous. The V and J ends lost 0 bases and 5 bases respectively, with 14 bases between them. Germline-derived CDR1 and CDR2 are GTSNPN and SVGIG (reference sequence). This CDR3 is built from 15 residues. CDR3 sequence reads: CAWSVRRTLDQPQHF. In nucleotides, the CDR3 is TGTGCCTGGAGTGTACGGCGGACTTTAGATCAGCCCCAGCATTTT.

V gene TRBV4-2 combines with J gene TRBJ2-1; 10 bases are a match to TRBD2. Germline CDR1 LGHNA, CDR2 YNFKEQ. Unmatched junction bases numbered 3, after V lost 4 bases and J lost 0 bases. The CDR3 extends over 16 amino acids. CDR3 loop: CASSPGLAASYNEQFF. The CDR3 DNA follows: TGTGCCAGCAGCCCCGGACTAGCGGCCTCCTACAATGAGCAGTTCTTC.

This clone has only one observation. The V and J genes are TRBV9 and TRBJ2-1; 7 bases map to TRBD2. Germline trimming cut 3 bases from V and 0 bases from J; bases unmatched to any gene: 6. The CDR3 runs to 16 residues. Germline lookup yields CDR1 SGDLS and CDR2 YYNGEE. Written as DNA, the CDR3 is TGTGCCAGCAGCGCCCACGGCGGGAGCTCCTACAATGAGCAGTTCTTC. It yields the protein CASSAHGGSSYNEQFF.

The sample holds one count of this clone. The chain joins TRBV27 to TRBJ2-3; 14 nucleotides align to TRBD2. V was pared by 4 bases and J by 4 bases, with 7 bases of the junction left unmatched. The CDR3 runs to 17 residues. The germline V gene encodes CDR1 MNHEY and CDR2 SMNVEV (reference sequence). The DNA for the CDR3 is TGTGCCAGCAGTTCACGACTAGCGGGAGGGCCCGCAGATACGCAGTATTTT. This translates into CASSSRLAGGPADTQYF.

The chain has TRBV30 and TRBJ1-3, with D possibly matching TRBD1 (5 bases). Germline CDR1 is GTSNPN and CDR2 is SVGIG (reference sequence). Between the trimmed V and J ends, which lost 1 base and 1 base, there was a span of 23 bases. The CDR3 covers 19 residues. The CDR3 DNA is TGTGCCTGGAGTGGACGAGGGACGGCCCCACACTCATCTGGAAACACCATATATTTT. As protein: CAWSGRGTAPHSSGNTIYF.

The chain uses TRBV5-1 and TRBJ2-3; TRBD1 might be the D (7 bases). The germline V gene has CDR1 SGHRS and CDR2 YFSETQ. V lost 4 bases, J lost 3 bases, and 18 bases lay in between. The CDR3 runs 16 residues. CDR3 in amino acids: CASSPSQGGVTDTQYF. CDR3 nucleotides: TGCGCCAGCAGCCCATCCCAGGGGGGAGTGACAGATACGCAGTATTTT.

The rearrangement joins TRBV9 to TRBJ1-2; 8 bases fit TRBD1. V shed 3 bases, J shed 0 bases, and the junction held 13 bases outside the gene matches. CDR1 is SGDLS, CDR2 YYNGEE, per germline. The CDR3 has 18 amino acids. CDR3 in DNA: TGTGCCAGCAGCGCGGACAGGGCCCCACTCGACACTAACTATGGCTACACCTTC. The encoded protein is CASSADRAPLDTNYGYTF.

The V gene is TRBV5-5, the J gene TRBJ1-3; 7 positions match TRBD1. The germline V gene has CDR1 SGHKS and CDR2 YYEKEE (reference sequence). The CDR3 has 14 residues. The junction had 6 bases not matched to a gene; V was cut back by 5 bases and J by 4 bases. The CDR3 sequence: CASSFGTAGNTIYF. CDR3 DNA sequence: TGTGCCAGCAGTTTCGGGACAGCCGGAAACACCATATATTTT.

V usage is TRBV7-2 and J usage is TRBJ1-4; D might be TRBD1 (5 bases). Germline CDR1 is SGHTA and CDR2 is FQGNSA. V dropped 2 bases and J dropped 5 bases, with 9 bases sitting between them. This CDR3 comprises 14 residues. DNA of the CDR3: TGTGCCAGCAGCTTACACGGGGGAAATGAAAAACTGTTTTTT. This translates into CASSLHGGNEKLFF.

The chain is built from TRBV27 and TRBJ1-5; D unclear. Germline CDR1 and CDR2: MNHEY and SMNVEV (reference sequence). This CDR3 comprises 17 residues. Trimming took off 5 bases at V and 2 bases at J, with 19 bases between the two ends. CDR3 DNA: TGTGCCAGCAGTCCCCTGTACCGGGATACACGCAATCAGCCCCAGCATTTT. Translated, it gives CASSPLYRDTRNQPQHF.